This T cell receptor beta chain was documented in a study of T cell repertoires in cytomegalovirus infection. Turning to the study itself: Public signatures in TCR beta pointed to CMV infection and matching HLA type. Study-wide results and limits: Dominant in the ex vivo response were TCR beta clonotypes restricted by HLA-C and specific for CMV. Cumulative public TCR beta family frequency identified CMV carriers with the relevant HLA.

In TCRdb, the reads were re-called with MiXCR into one record per CDR3 protein. The repertoire holds 210,000 or so distinct CDR3 sequences, 6.5% seen once, with about 6.3% in the top ten. The CDR3 is 13 residues long. V lost 7 bases to trimming and J lost 1 base, with 9 bases between them. This clonotype was detected many times. Antigen: not known. Sequenced sample: PBMCs. The sequence was collected from a human donor in good health (CMV status not recorded). Some clones in this sample may be carry-over from other donors' samples. The chain is built from TRBV12-3 or TRBV12-4 and TRBJ2-3; TRBD1 might be the D (6 bases). The CDR3 spells CASNRQGTDTQYF. CDR3 DNA: TGTGCCAGCAACCGACAGGGCACAGATACGCAGTATTTT.